This TCR beta chain comes out of a study of vaccination and CD4 T cells after COVID-19. Overall study context: Convalescent donors totaled six males and four females, including two who were Hispanic. Samples were taken after vaccination, a median of about 73 days after dose two, with a range of 14 to 241.

General study results and limits: When vaccine-specific clones from convalescent patients were examined, 304 of 307 were spike mono-reactive. Median reactive clonotypes, those recognizing SARS-CoV-2, rose from approximately 23 to 38, not significantly.

This clonotype was counted only a few times. Its target is unknown. TCRdb re-called the PCR reads through MiXCR, storing one row per CDR3 protein. Here the sample spans approximately 21,000 distinct CDR3 sequences, 50% to 70% being singletons. With V trimmed by 0 bases and J by 7 bases, 9 bases remained unmatched. This CDR3 spans 16 amino acids. Germline V CDR1 and CDR2: LNHNV, YYDKDF (reference sequence). Here the sequenced sample was CD4+ T cells from blood, taken before SARS-CoV-2 vaccination. The gene calls are TRBV15 and TRBJ1-5; 7 nucleotides align to TRBD1. This sequence originates from a human donor who had recovered from COVID-19. This CDR3 is CATSREEGGINQPQHF. The CDR3 coding sequence is TGTGCCACCAGCAGAGAAGAAGGGGGCATCAACCAGCCCCAGCATTTT.